This TCR beta chain was documented in a study of patients and donors after allogeneic stem cell transplantation. Germline CDR1 reads LGHNA; CDR2 reads YNFKEQ. This CDR3 contains 17 residues. With 2 bases clipped from V and 5 bases from J, the junction kept 8 bases outside the gene matches. This clonotype was observed a handful of times. From the RT-PCR reads, TCRdb called clonotypes with MiXCR, one entry per CDR3 protein. Seen here are about 960,000 distinct CDR3 sequences, roughly 18% observed once, and the top ten hold 5.5% to 6.5%. The chain couples TRBV4-2 to TRBJ2-1; 11 nucleotides agree with TRBD1. This TCR was sampled from a human donor who was either an allogeneic HSCT recipient or a stem cell or donor lymphocyte infusion donor (not recorded which). It is not recorded whose cells these are; they may come from a transplant donor. The sample was blood, either unsorted or a sorted T cell fraction (not recorded which). The CDR3 protein is CASSQPRTGGGHNEQFF. In DNA form, the CDR3 reads TGTGCCAGCAGCCAACCACGGACAGGGGGCGGCCACAATGAGCAGTTCTTC.